This entry describes one T cell receptor beta chain. The sample belongs to a study of blood T cell repertoires in COVID-19. Across the whole study: The analysed material was cDNA or gDNA that came from T cells, B-cell-depleted T cells, or PBMCs.

The CDR3 runs 15 residues. Between the trimmed V and J ends, which lost 4 bases and 0 bases, there was a span of 12 bases. Germline loops: CDR1 MGHRA, CDR2 YSYEKL. TCRdb keeps only in-frame clones here, not all; method: immunoSEQ multiplex PCR. The sample lists roughly 320,000 clones, approximately 90% occurring once. This TCR came from a woman between 45 and 60 years old with COVID-19, enrolled during active disease. This chain links TRBV4-1 with TRBJ1-1, with TRBD1 as a possible D gene (5 bases). Sequences were obtained from peripheral blood. CDR3 sequence (DNA): TGCGCCAGCAGCCCATGGGCGGACATGAACACTGAAGCTTTCTTT. Amino acids: CASSPWADMNTEAFF.